What follows describes a single T cell receptor (beta chain). As yet, its antigen is unknown. Stated time point: blood from clinic visit 5 months post-surgery; TSC patient then seizure free. Sequencing was limited to surgery cases with top T cell transcript signatures in brain tissue. Before surgery, patients took at least one anti-epileptic drug. The sample belongs to a study of brain T cells in children with intractable seizures. The assay was immunoSEQ multiplex PCR, and TCRdb's table has in-frame clones only and misses some. The data contain under 400,000 clones, 85% to 95% of them singletons. Trimming took 5 bases from V and 2 from J; bases not matched to a gene: 7. Germline V gene sequence: CDR1 SEHNR, CDR2 FQNEAQ (reference sequence). The CDR3 extends over 15 amino acids. Whole-study results and caveats: Only CDR3 sequence similarity suggested viral specificity, without known HCMV serostatus. Absence of clones before surgery may stem from lower sequencing depth.

This specimen consisted of peripheral blood, obtained approximately 5 months after surgery. The sequence was obtained from a boy in the first two years of life with tuberous sclerosis and intractable seizures. J is TRBJ2-3 and V is TRBV7-9; 7 nucleotides match TRBD1. The CDR3 DNA reads TGTGCCAGCAGCCCGGGGACAGAGTTCACAGATACGCAGTATTTT. Its protein product is CASSPGTEFTDTQYF.